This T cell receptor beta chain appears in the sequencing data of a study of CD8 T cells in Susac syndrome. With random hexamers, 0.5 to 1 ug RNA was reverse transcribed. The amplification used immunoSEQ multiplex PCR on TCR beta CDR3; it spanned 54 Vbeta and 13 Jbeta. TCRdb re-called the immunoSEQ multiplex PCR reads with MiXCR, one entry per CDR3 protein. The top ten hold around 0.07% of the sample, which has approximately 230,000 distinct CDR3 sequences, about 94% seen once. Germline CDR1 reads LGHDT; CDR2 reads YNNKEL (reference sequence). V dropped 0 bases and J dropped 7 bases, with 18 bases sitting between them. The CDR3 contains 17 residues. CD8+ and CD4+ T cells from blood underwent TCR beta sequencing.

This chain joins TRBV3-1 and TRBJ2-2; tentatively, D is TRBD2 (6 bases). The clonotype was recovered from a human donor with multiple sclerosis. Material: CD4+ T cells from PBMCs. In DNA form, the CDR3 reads TGTGCCAGCAGCCAAGATCTGGTAGCGGCCTCGAGCGGGGAGCTGTTTTTT. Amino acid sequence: CASSQDLVAASSGELFF.